Listed below are T cell receptor beta chains from one sample, sequenced in a study of T cell repertoires in ileal Crohn's disease. Produced via immunoSEQ multiplex PCR; TCRdb's table is partial and in-frame only. The table has some 14,000 clones, about 85% seen once; the top ten hold approximately 3.3%. Sequenced sample: ileal tissue. The receptor source for this set is an adult with Crohn's disease. Each CDR3 is given with its conserved first and last residue. A D gene is named only where the DNA matches it firmly. A clone size is listed for some rows: how often the clone was seen (once, few, many), or a class if it is expanded.

d_call: TRBD1; j_call: TRBJ2-6; v_call: TRBV30; clone_size: few; cdr3_aa: CAWSRGLGANVLTF; cdr3_nt: TGTGCCTGGAGCAGGGGGCTTGGGGCCAACGTCCTGACTTTC
d_call: NA; j_call: TRBJ1-1; v_call: TRBV2; clone_size: NA; cdr3_aa: CASRTEDNTEAFF; cdr3_nt: TGTGCCAGCAGGACAGAAGATAACACTGAAGCTTTCTTT
d_call: NA; j_call: TRBJ1-1; v_call: TRBV27; clone_size: NA; cdr3_aa: CASSNRVGNTEAFF; cdr3_nt: TGTGCCAGCAGTAACAGGGTAGGGAACACTGAAGCTTTCTTT
d_call: TRBD1; j_call: TRBJ1-1; v_call: TRBV7-3; clone_size: NA; cdr3_aa: CATAQGGPNTEAFF; cdr3_nt: TGTGCCACCGCTCAGGGGGGACCGAACACTGAAGCTTTCTTT
d_call: NA; j_call: TRBJ2-5; v_call: TRBV2; clone_size: NA; cdr3_aa: CASSEELSPETQYF; cdr3_nt: TGTGCCAGCAGTGAAGAATTGTCTCCGGAGACCCAGTACTTC
d_call: TRBD1; j_call: TRBJ1-2; v_call: TRBV7-3; clone_size: NA; cdr3_aa: CASSLSGQGIDGYTF; cdr3_nt: TGTGCCAGCAGCTTATCTGGACAGGGGATTGACGGCTACACCTTC
d_call: NA; j_call: TRBJ1-6; v_call: TRBV29-1; clone_size: NA; cdr3_aa: CSVAGGGNSPLHF; cdr3_nt: TGCAGCGTTGCCGGGGGAGGTAATTCACCCCTCCACTTT
d_call: TRBD1; j_call: TRBJ2-7; v_call: TRBV19; clone_size: NA; cdr3_aa: CASSLGQDAYEQYF; cdr3_nt: TGTGCCAGTAGTCTGGGACAGGATGCCTACGAGCAGTACTTC
d_call: NA; j_call: TRBJ1-1; v_call: TRBV4-1; clone_size: NA; cdr3_aa: CASSPNPGRFTEAFF; cdr3_nt: TGCGCCAGCAGCCCGAACCCAGGGCGATTCACTGAAGCTTTCTTT
d_call: TRBD1; j_call: TRBJ1-4; v_call: TRBV19; clone_size: few; cdr3_aa: CASSVRDRLYF; cdr3_nt: TGTGCCAGTAGTGTCCGGGACAGACTATATTTT
d_call: NA; j_call: TRBJ1-2; v_call: TRBV27; clone_size: NA; cdr3_aa: CASRGTFYGYTF; cdr3_nt: TGTGCCAGCAGGGGGACTTTCTATGGCTACACCTTC
d_call: TRBD2; j_call: TRBJ2-1; v_call: TRBV7-3; clone_size: NA; cdr3_aa: CASRREGEQFF; cdr3_nt: TGTGCCAGCAGGAGGGAGGGTGAGCAGTTCTTC
d_call: NA; j_call: TRBJ1-3; v_call: TRBV27; clone_size: NA; cdr3_aa: CASRDKGGSGNTIYF; cdr3_nt: TGTGCCAGCAGGGACAAGGGGGGGTCTGGAAACACCATATATTTT
d_call: NA; j_call: TRBJ2-7; v_call: TRBV7-9; clone_size: NA; cdr3_aa: CASKYGYYEQYF; cdr3_nt: TGTGCCAGCAAGTACGGTTACTACGAGCAGTACTTC
d_call: NA; j_call: TRBJ1-1; v_call: TRBV6-1; clone_size: NA; cdr3_aa: CASSVGREAFF; cdr3_nt: TGTGCCAGCAGTGTTGGCAGGGAAGCTTTCTTT
d_call: NA; j_call: TRBJ2-7; v_call: TRBV7-2; clone_size: NA; cdr3_aa: CASSFGGRPYEQYF; cdr3_nt: TGTGCCAGCAGCTTTGGTGGGAGGCCGTACGAGCAGTACTTC
d_call: TRBD2; j_call: TRBJ2-5; v_call: TRBV27; clone_size: once; cdr3_aa: CASSTGTSGDRETQYF; cdr3_nt: TGTGCCAGCAGTACCGGGACTAGCGGGGATAGAGAGACCCAGTACTTC
d_call: NA; j_call: TRBJ2-7; v_call: TRBV25-1; clone_size: NA; cdr3_aa: CASTERGNYEQYF; cdr3_nt: TGTGCCAGCACCGAAAGGGGGAACTACGAGCAGTACTTC
d_call: NA; j_call: TRBJ2-2; v_call: TRBV2; clone_size: NA; cdr3_aa: CASSATARGELFF; cdr3_nt: TGTGCCAGCAGTGCGACAGCACGCGGGGAGCTGTTTTTT
d_call: NA; j_call: TRBJ1-3; v_call: TRBV9; clone_size: NA; cdr3_aa: CASSILGGSGNTIYF; cdr3_nt: TGTGCCAGCAGCATTCTCGGAGGCTCTGGAAACACCATATATTTT
d_call: NA; j_call: TRBJ1-1; v_call: TRBV4-1; clone_size: NA; cdr3_aa: CASSHEKRDTEAFF; cdr3_nt: TGCGCCAGCAGCCATGAAAAGCGGGACACTGAAGCTTTCTTT
d_call: NA; j_call: TRBJ2-7; v_call: TRBV7-2; clone_size: NA; cdr3_aa: CASSDRSKQYF; cdr3_nt: TGTGCCAGCAGCGACCGGAGTAAGCAGTACTTC
d_call: TRBD1; j_call: TRBJ1-3; v_call: TRBV18; clone_size: few; cdr3_aa: CASSAQGQGADGNTIYF; cdr3_nt: TGTGCCAGCTCAGCACAAGGACAGGGGGCGGATGGAAACACCATATATTTT
d_call: NA; j_call: TRBJ1-1; v_call: TRBV19; clone_size: NA; cdr3_aa: CASRWGGYTEAFF; cdr3_nt: TGTGCCAGCCGGTGGGGGGGTTATACTGAAGCTTTCTTT
d_call: TRBD1; j_call: TRBJ1-3; v_call: TRBV28; clone_size: NA; cdr3_aa: CASSLFGTGRNTIYF; cdr3_nt: TGTGCCAGCAGTTTATTCGGGACAGGGCGAAACACCATATATTTT
d_call: TRBD1; j_call: TRBJ1-1; v_call: TRBV6-4; clone_size: NA; cdr3_aa: CASSRDGQGSLKAFF; cdr3_nt: TGTGCCAGCAGTCGAGACGGACAGGGAAGCTTAAAAGCTTTCTTT
d_call: TRBD1; j_call: TRBJ1-1; v_call: TRBV19; clone_size: NA; cdr3_aa: CASSGTGDTEAFF; cdr3_nt: TGTGCCAGTAGCGGCACAGGGGACACTGAAGCTTTCTTT
d_call: TRBD1; j_call: TRBJ1-1; v_call: TRBV6-4; clone_size: NA; cdr3_aa: CARGDLVDRESTEAFF; cdr3_nt: TGTGCCAGGGGAGATCTAGTAGACAGGGAGAGCACTGAAGCTTTCTTT
d_call: NA; j_call: TRBJ1-5; v_call: TRBV6-1; clone_size: NA; cdr3_aa: CASSEVGGGQPQHF; cdr3_nt: TGTGCCAGCAGTGAAGTTGGGGGGGGACAGCCCCAGCATTTT
d_call: TRBD1; j_call: TRBJ1-1; v_call: TRBV5-5; clone_size: NA; cdr3_aa: CASSDDRGITEAFF; cdr3_nt: TGTGCCAGCAGCGACGACAGGGGGATCACTGAAGCTTTCTTT
d_call: NA; j_call: TRBJ2-7; v_call: TRBV4-1; clone_size: NA; cdr3_aa: CASSRPAGTGLEWEQYF; cdr3_nt: TGCGCCAGCAGCCGCCCCGCCGGGACTGGTTTGGAATGGGAGCAGTACTTC
d_call: NA; j_call: TRBJ2-5; v_call: TRBV2; clone_size: once; cdr3_aa: CASSYVQETQYF; cdr3_nt: TGTGCCAGCAGCTATGTTCAAGAGACCCAGTACTTC
d_call: NA; j_call: TRBJ2-6; v_call: TRBV5-4; clone_size: NA; cdr3_aa: CASSLDRISGANVLTF; cdr3_nt: TGTGCCAGCAGCTTGGACAGGATCTCTGGGGCCAACGTCCTGACTTTC
d_call: TRBD2; j_call: TRBJ2-3; v_call: TRBV7-9; clone_size: NA; cdr3_aa: CASSSDSSGVSTDTQYF; cdr3_nt: TGTGCCAGCAGCTCGGATTCTAGCGGGGTTAGCACAGATACGCAGTATTTT
d_call: NA; j_call: TRBJ1-6; v_call: TRBV30; clone_size: NA; cdr3_aa: CAWSGGSPLHF; cdr3_nt: TGTGCCTGGAGCGGGGGTTCACCCCTCCACTTT
d_call: TRBD2; j_call: TRBJ2-5; v_call: TRBV11-1; clone_size: NA; cdr3_aa: CASSLGLAGVPYQEAQYF; cdr3_nt: TGTGCCAGCAGCTTAGGACTAGCGGGGGTCCCGTACCAAGAGGCCCAGTACTTC
d_call: NA; j_call: TRBJ1-1; v_call: TRBV9; clone_size: once; cdr3_aa: CASSVEEGYTEAFF; cdr3_nt: TGTGCCAGCAGCGTAGAAGAGGGATACACTGAAGCTTTCTTT
d_call: NA; j_call: TRBJ2-2; v_call: TRBV5-1; clone_size: NA; cdr3_aa: CASSPGGTGELFF; cdr3_nt: TGCGCCAGCAGCCCCGGGGGAACCGGGGAGCTGTTTTTT
d_call: NA; j_call: TRBJ1-5; v_call: TRBV28; clone_size: NA; cdr3_aa: CASSPGGRNQPQHF; cdr3_nt: TGTGCCAGCAGTCCGGGCGGGAGGAATCAGCCCCAGCATTTT
d_call: TRBD2; j_call: TRBJ2-3; v_call: TRBV10-2; clone_size: NA; cdr3_aa: CASSDLRESDTQYF; cdr3_nt: TGCGCCAGCAGTGATTTGCGGGAGTCAGATACGCAGTATTTT
d_call: TRBD2; j_call: TRBJ2-5; v_call: TRBV2; clone_size: NA; cdr3_aa: CASSEVTSGVQETQYF; cdr3_nt: TGTGCCAGCAGTGAGGTGACTAGCGGGGTCCAAGAAACCCAGTACTTC